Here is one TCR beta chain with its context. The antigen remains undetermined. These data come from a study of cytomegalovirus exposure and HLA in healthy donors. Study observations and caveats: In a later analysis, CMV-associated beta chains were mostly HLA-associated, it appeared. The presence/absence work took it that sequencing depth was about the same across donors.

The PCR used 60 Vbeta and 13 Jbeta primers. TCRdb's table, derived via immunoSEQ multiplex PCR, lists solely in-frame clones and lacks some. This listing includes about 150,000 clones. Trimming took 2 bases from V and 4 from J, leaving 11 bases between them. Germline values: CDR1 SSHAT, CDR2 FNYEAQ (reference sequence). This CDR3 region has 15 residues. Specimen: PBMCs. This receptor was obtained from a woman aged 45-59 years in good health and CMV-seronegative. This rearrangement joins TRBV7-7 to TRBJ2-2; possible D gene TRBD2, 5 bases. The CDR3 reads CASSLLAGGTGELFF. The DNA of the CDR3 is TGTGCCAGCAGCTTACTAGCAGGTGGCACCGGGGAGCTGTTTTTT.